The clone carrying this T cell receptor (beta chain) has a handful of counts. Its antigen remains unknown. Measured with immunoSEQ multiplex PCR; TCRdb has only the in-frame clones, and not every one. Counted here are approximately 170,000 clones, 70% to 90% occurring once; the ten biggest clones make up around 2.4%. This sample is drawn from a study of cytomegalovirus exposure and HLA in healthy donors. General observations from the study: Rare TCR sequences dominated, though some public TCRs recurred in many donors. In vitro testing confirmed a few CMV-associated chains as specific for CMV antigens. Associated with cytomegalovirus, according to the listing, were 170 or so TCR beta chains.

V lost 0 bases, J lost 1 base, and 6 bases stayed unmatched. The CDR3 extends over 16 amino acids. Looked up from germline, CDR1 is SQVTM and CDR2 is ANQGSEA. Input material: PBMCs. The chain uses TRBV29-1 and TRBJ2-3, with TRBD1 matching over 8 bases. This TCR was recovered from a man aged 25-45 years in good health and CMV-seropositive. CDR3 amino acids: CSVEDLVTGGTDTQYF. CDR3 nucleotides: TGCAGCGTTGAAGATCTTGTGACAGGGGGCACAGATACGCAGTATTTT.